A single TCR beta chain is shown here with its context. This table comes from immunoSEQ multiplex PCR, and its TCRdb copy is limited to in-frame clones, with some not included. The table lists around 80,000 clones, roughly 89% of them singletons. The sample originates from a study of OX40 agonist ivuxolimab in advanced cancers. Study in general: Ivuxolimab, an agonistic anti-OX40 (CD134) antibody, was given to patients. Three patients got partial responses; one had hepatocellular carcinoma and two had cutaneous melanoma.

The CDR3 contains 16 residues. Trimming cost V 5 bases and J 7 bases; bases outside gene matches: 11. CDR1 and CDR2 (germline): MNHEY, SMNVEV (reference sequence). The chain employs TRBV27 and TRBJ1-5; 10 bases are a match to TRBD1. This clonotype originated in an adult with an advanced solid tumor such as melanoma, head and neck, liver or kidney cancer. The sample in question was CD4+ or CD8+ T cells sorted from blood, obtained in a trial of the OX40 agonist ivuxolimab. The DNA for the CDR3 is TGTGCCAGCAGTCTCCGGAGGGACAGGGGTAACCAGCCCCAGCATTTT. This translates into CASSLRRDRGNQPQHF.